Included here is one T cell receptor beta chain sequence, with context. PCR employed 60 Vbeta and 13 Jbeta primers. Method: immunoSEQ multiplex PCR; TCRdb's copy keeps in-frame clones and lacks some. Of around 100,000 clones listed, approximately 73% were seen once; the top ten hold 10%. The sample is drawn from a study of cytomegalovirus exposure and HLA in healthy donors. V gave up 4 bases and J gave up 2 bases, with 10 bases separating them. Germline assignment: CDR1 SGDLS and CDR2 YYNGEE. The CDR3 extends over 13 amino acids. The sample consisted of PBMCs. This sequence originates from a young woman in good health and CMV-seropositive. The chain carries TRBV9 and TRBJ2-7; the D is unclear. CDR3 bases: TGTGCCAGCAGCCCCATGGGCCCCTACGAGCAGTACTTC. Its protein product is CASSPMGPYEQYF.